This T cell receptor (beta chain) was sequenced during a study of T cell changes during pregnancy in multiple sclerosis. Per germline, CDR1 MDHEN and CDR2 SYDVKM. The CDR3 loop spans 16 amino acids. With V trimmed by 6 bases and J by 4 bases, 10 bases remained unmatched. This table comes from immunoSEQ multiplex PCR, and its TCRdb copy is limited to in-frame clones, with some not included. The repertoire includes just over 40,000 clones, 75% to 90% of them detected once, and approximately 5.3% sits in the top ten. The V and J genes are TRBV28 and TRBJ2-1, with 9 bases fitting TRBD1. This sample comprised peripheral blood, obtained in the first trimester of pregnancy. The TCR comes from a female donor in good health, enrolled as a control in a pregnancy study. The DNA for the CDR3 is TGTGCCAGCAGCCCGGTCCGGGACAGGGCATACAATGAGCAGTTCTTC. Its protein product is CASSPVRDRAYNEQFF.